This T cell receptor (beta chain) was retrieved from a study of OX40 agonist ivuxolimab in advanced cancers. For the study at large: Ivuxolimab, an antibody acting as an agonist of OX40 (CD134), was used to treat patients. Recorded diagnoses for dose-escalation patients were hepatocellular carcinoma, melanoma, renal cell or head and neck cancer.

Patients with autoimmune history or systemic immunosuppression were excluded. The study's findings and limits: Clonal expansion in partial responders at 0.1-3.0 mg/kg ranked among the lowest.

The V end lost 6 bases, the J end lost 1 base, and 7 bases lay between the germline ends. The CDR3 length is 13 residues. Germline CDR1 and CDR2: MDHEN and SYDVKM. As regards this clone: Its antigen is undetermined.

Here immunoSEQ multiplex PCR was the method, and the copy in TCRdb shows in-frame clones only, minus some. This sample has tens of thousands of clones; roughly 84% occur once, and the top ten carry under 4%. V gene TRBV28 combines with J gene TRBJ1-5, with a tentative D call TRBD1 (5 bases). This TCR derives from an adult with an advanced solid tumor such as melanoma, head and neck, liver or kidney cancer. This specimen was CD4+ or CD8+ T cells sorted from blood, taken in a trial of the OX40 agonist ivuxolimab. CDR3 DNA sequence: TGTGCCAGCAGGGGGGGGAGCAATCAGCCCCAGCATTTT. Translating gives CASRGGSNQPQHF. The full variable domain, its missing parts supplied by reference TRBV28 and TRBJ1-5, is DVKVTQSSRYLVKRTGEKVFLECVQDMDHENMFWYRQDPGLGLRLIYFSYDVKMKEKGDIPEGYSVSREKKERFSLILESASTNQTSMYLCASRGGSNQPQHFGDGTRLSIL.